The 21 T cell receptor beta chains presented below share a single source sample, sequenced in a study of cytomegalovirus exposure and HLA in healthy donors. PCR employed 60 Vbeta and 13 Jbeta primers. Method: immunoSEQ multiplex PCR; TCRdb's copy keeps in-frame clones and lacks some. This table holds 120,000 or so clones, roughly 80% found once. The specimen was PBMCs. The origin of the receptors is a woman in her thirties or forties in good health and CMV-seropositive.

The chain carries TRBV9 and TRBJ1-1, with a tentative D call TRBD1 (5 bases). Germline CDR1 SGDLS, CDR2 YYNGEE. Trimming took off 0 bases at V and 4 bases at J, with 28 bases between the two ends. This CDR3 is 20 amino acids long. CDR3 coding DNA: TGTGCCAGCAGCGTAGGGTCGGGGGAGGGAGAATTTGGTGGCCTCACTGAAGCTTTCTTT. This translates into CASSVGSGEGEFGGLTEAFF.

This chain uses TRBV21-1 with TRBJ1-1; the DNA was not compared with TRBD1, the D call given in the table. TRBV21-1 constitutes a pseudogene. The CDR3 runs to 20 residues. This CDR3 reads CASRNMASDRNRTMNTEAFF. Here the CDR3 DNA reads TGTGCCAGCAGGAATATGGCGTCCGACAGGAACCGAACGATGAACACTGAAGCTTTCTTT.

The V gene is TRBV9, the J gene TRBJ2-1; TRBD1 might be the D (6 bases). The CDR3 has 13 amino acids. The germline V gene encodes CDR1 SGDLS and CDR2 YYNGEE. With 3 bases removed from V and 8 bases from J, the gap between germline ends came to 12 bases. The CDR3 protein is CASSAPGADEQFF. CDR3 bases: TGTGCCAGCAGCGCCCCAGGGGCCGATGAGCAGTTCTTC.

V usage is TRBV11-2 and J usage is TRBJ2-3; tentative D call: TRBD2 (6 bases). Germline values: CDR1 SGHAT, CDR2 FQNNGV. The CDR3 is made up of 12 amino acids. The V and J ends lost 8 bases and 10 bases respectively, with 16 bases between them. Written as DNA, the CDR3 is TGTGCCAGCCACGGGGTGCAGCGGGCGCAGTATTTT. Its translation is CASHGVQRAQYF.

This sequence joins TRBV7-9 and TRBJ1-4; 10 nucleotides line up with TRBD1. The V gene end was trimmed by 4 bases and the J gene end by 3 bases; junction bases not matched to a gene: 11. The CDR3 is 18 amino acids. The germline CDR1 and CDR2 sequences are SEHNR and FQNEAQ (reference sequence). The CDR3 region has the DNA TGTGCCAGCAGCTCCGCCGTGGGACAGGGGACGCCTAATGAAAAACTGTTTTTT. Translating gives CASSSAVGQGTPNEKLFF. Supplemented by reference TRBV7-9 and TRBJ1-4, the full variable domain reads DTGVSQNPRHKITKRGQNVTFRCDPISEHNRLYWYRQTLGQGPEFLTYFQNEAQLEKSRLLSDRFSAERPKGSFSTLEIQRTEQGDSAMYLCASSSAVGQGTPNEKLFFGSGTQLSVL.

The chain links TRBV16 to TRBJ2-7; TRBD1 aligns across 11 bases. The CDR3 runs to 16 residues. The V segment lost 4 bases and the J segment 1 base; nucleotides outside the gene matches: 6. Germline-derived CDR1 and CDR2 are KGHSY and FQNENV. CDR3 DNA: TGTGCCAGCAGCCCGCTAGGGACAGGGGGATCCTACGAGCAGTACTTC. It yields the protein CASSPLGTGGSYEQYF.

The rearrangement joins TRBV4-3 to TRBJ2-7, with 7 nucleotides matching TRBD1. Trimming took 0 bases from V and 3 from J; bases not matched to a gene: 5. CDR3 length: 15 residues. CDR1 LGHNA and CDR2 YSLEER come from the germline V gene. The CDR3 nucleotides read TGCGCCAGCAGCCAAGAATTGGGGACAGACTACGAGCAGTACTTC. Translation: CASSQELGTDYEQYF.

V usage is TRBV15 and J usage is TRBJ2-2, with TRBD2 as a possible D gene (5 bases). The CDR3 is 14 residues long. With 2 bases removed from V and 7 bases from J, the gap between germline ends came to 11 bases. Germline lookup yields CDR1 LNHNV and CDR2 YYDKDF (reference sequence). The CDR3 nucleotides read TGTGCCACCAGCAGATCCGGGGTTTTCGGGGAGCTGTTTTTT. This encodes CATSRSGVFGELFF.

The V gene is TRBV4-3, the J gene TRBJ1-4, with D tentatively TRBD1 (5 bases). The CDR3 sequence is 14 residues long. V was pared by 3 bases and J by 7 bases, with 12 bases between. Germline CDR1 LGHNA, CDR2 YSLEER. CDR3 DNA: TGCGCCAGCAGCCAGACAGCTTTTGGTGAAAAACTGTTTTTT. It translates to CASSQTAFGEKLFF.

CDR3 coding DNA: TGTGCCAGCAGCTTAGAAGCAGCCTCCGGGGAGCAGTACTTC. Translating gives CASSLEAASGEQYF. The chain carries TRBV7-2 and TRBJ2-7; D remains unclear. This CDR3 contains 14 residues. Trimming removed 1 base from V and 7 bases from J, with 14 bases in between. The germline CDR1 and CDR2 sequences are SGHTA and FQGNSA.

The J gene is TRBJ1-1, the V gene TRBV27; D call uncertain. The CDR3 has 16 amino acids. Deletions cut 3 bases from V and 0 bases from J, with 14 bases between. Germline V gene data show CDR1 as MNHEY and CDR2 as SMNVEV (reference sequence). The CDR3 sequence: CASSLTQYTVNTEAFF. The CDR3, as DNA: TGTGCCAGCAGTTTGACACAATATACTGTGAACACTGAAGCTTTCTTT.

There are a few counts of this clone. V is TRBV10-3 and J is TRBJ1-3; possibly TRBD1 for D (5 bases). Germline assignment: CDR1 ENHRY and CDR2 SYGVKD. V was cut by 6 bases and J by 4 bases, with 22 bases left in between. The CDR3 spans 17 residues. The CDR3 DNA reads TGTGCCATCAGCGGATCGCTTTTAGGGGTACGGGGAAACACCATATATTTT. This gives the protein CAISGSLLGVRGNTIYF.

Comments on this clone: Germline and junction disagree at one end, which may indicate a read error. The V gene is TRBV7-9, the J gene TRBJ2-7; 10 bases are shared with TRBD2. The length of the CDR3 is 14 residues. Germline values: CDR1 SEHNR, CDR2 FQNEAQ (reference sequence). The CDR3 spells CSSSLGLAGEGQYF. CDR3 sequence (DNA): TGTTCCAGCAGCTTAGGGCTAGCGGGAGAGGGGCAGTACTTC.

The chain links TRBV5-1 to TRBJ2-4, with 11 bases fitting TRBD1. Per germline, CDR1 SGHRS and CDR2 YFSETQ. CDR3 length equals 15 residues. Losses at the gene ends were 6 bases for V and 4 bases for J; bases not matched to a gene: 6. The CDR3 DNA is TGCGCCAGCATAGTGTGGGACAGGGGGAAAAACATTCAGTACTTC. As protein: CASIVWDRGKNIQYF. Drawing the rest from reference TRBV5-1 and TRBJ2-4, the complete variable domain is KAGVTQTPRYLIKTRGQQVTLSCSPISGHRSVSWYQQTPGQGLQFLFEYFSETQRNKGNFPGRFSGRQFSNSRSEMNVSTLELGDSALYLCASIVWDRGKNIQYFGAGTRLSVL.

This clone was detected a few times. Here the CDR3 reads CASSRLGRADYEQYF. DNA for the CDR3: TGTGCCAGCAGCCGACTCGGGAGGGCGGACTACGAGCAGTACTTC. The V gene is TRBV11-2, the J gene TRBJ2-7, with 8 positions matching TRBD2. The CDR3 extends over 15 amino acids. V was pared by 5 bases and J by 3 bases, with 9 bases of the junction left unmatched. Germline CDR1 reads SGHAT; CDR2 reads FQNNGV.

The chain couples TRBV15 to TRBJ2-7, with 7 bases that match TRBD2. Trimming at V came to 1 base and at J to 0 bases, leaving 3 bases not matched to a gene. The CDR3 loop spans 15 amino acids. The germline V gene has CDR1 LNHNV and CDR2 YYDKDF (reference sequence). CDR3 sequence reads: CATSRGRTSSYEQYF. As DNA, the CDR3 is TGTGCCACCAGCAGAGGTAGGACTAGCTCCTACGAGCAGTACTTC. Using reference TRBV15 and TRBJ2-7 for the parts outside the CDR3, the full variable domain is DAMVIQNPRYQVTQFGKPVTLSCSQTLNHNVMYWYQQKSSQAPKLLFHYYDKDFNNEADTPDNFQSRRPNTSFCFLDIRSPGLGDTAMYLCATSRGRTSSYEQYFGPGTRLTVT.

The V gene is TRBV5-8, the J gene TRBJ2-7; TRBD1 aligns across 9 bases. Trimming at V came to 0 bases and at J to 5 bases, leaving 9 bases not matched to a gene. The CDR3 runs to 16 residues. Germline CDR1 is SGHTS and CDR2 is YDEGEE. The CDR3 loop is CASSLAGQGIGDEQYF. CDR3 nucleotides: TGTGCCAGCAGCTTGGCGGGACAGGGCATTGGTGACGAGCAGTACTTC.

This chain links TRBV4-3 with TRBJ1-4; no reliable D call. V lost 4 bases and J lost 0, with 12 bases in between. Germline CDR1 is LGHNA and CDR2 is YSLEER. This CDR3 region has 16 residues. The CDR3 is CASSPEITATNEKLFF. The CDR3 DNA is TGCGCCAGCAGCCCAGAGATAACGGCAACTAATGAAAAACTGTTTTTT.

V gene TRBV12-5 combines with J gene TRBJ2-1, with 12 nucleotides matching TRBD2. The germline gives CDR1 LGHNT, CDR2 FRNRAP. V dropped 3 bases and J dropped 3; count of bases not matched to a gene: 21. The CDR3 covers 22 residues. The CDR3 bases are TGTGCTAGTGGTTTAGCTTTAAGGGGACTGCTAGCGGGAGGGAAGGACTACAATGAGCAGTTCTTC. Translating it yields CASGLALRGLLAGGKDYNEQFF.

This clone was observed a few times. This chain joins TRBV28 and TRBJ2-7; possibly TRBD1 for D (5 bases). Trimming removed 6 bases from V and 3 bases from J, with 9 bases in between. This CDR3 has 12 amino acids. The germline V gene encodes CDR1 MDHEN and CDR2 SYDVKM. The CDR3 region is CASRHQGYEQYF. In DNA, the CDR3 is TGTGCCAGCAGACACCAGGGCTACGAGCAGTACTTC.

This clone was seen more than once but under ten times. The rearrangement joins TRBV7-2 to TRBJ1-2; D unclear. Germline V lookup: CDR1 SGHTA, CDR2 FQGNSA. Between the trimmed V and J ends, which lost 2 bases and 1 base, there was a span of 17 bases. This CDR3 contains 17 residues. CDR3 nucleotide sequence: TGTGCCAGCAGCTTAAACCCCAACAGAGTCTATAACTATGGCTACACCTTC. It translates to CASSLNPNRVYNYGYTF.